The 2 T cell receptor beta chains in this list originate from one sample, sequenced in a study of beta chain features in type 1 diabetes. Sequencing targeted expressed TCRB transcripts, as all isolated RNA had been reverse transcribed. Data came from immunoSEQ multiplex PCR; TCRdb stores just in-frame clones and leaves some out. Of 130,000 to 150,000 clones in the sample, nearly 50% were seen once. Input material: Tregs from blood. These receptors all come from a young man in good health.

V gene TRBV29-1 combines with J gene TRBJ2-7, with D tentatively TRBD2 (6 bases). The CDR3 loop spans 12 amino acids. V lost 3 bases, J lost 2 bases, and 8 bases lay in between. The germline CDR1 and CDR2 sequences are SQVTM and ANQGSEA. This CDR3 is CSVELAAYEQYF. The CDR3 DNA reads as TGCAGCGTTGAGTTAGCGGCCTACGAGCAGTACTTC.

In its sample, this clone was seen once. The chain carries TRBV12-2 and TRBJ2-1; the D call in the table, TRBD1, was not verified against the DNA. TRBV12-2 is designated a pseudogene. The CDR3 runs 16 residues. CDR3 sequence: CATYSLTGPTYNEQFF. The CDR3 DNA reads TGTGCAACATACAGTCTGACAGGACCAACCTACAATGAGCAGTTCTTC.